The subject of this entry is one TCR beta chain. The sample belongs to a study of cytomegalovirus exposure and HLA in healthy donors. The CDR3 consists of 15 residues. With V trimmed by 4 bases and J by 8 bases, 10 bases remained unmatched. Germline V lookup: CDR1 SGDLS, CDR2 YYNGEE. 60 Vbeta and 13 Jbeta primers were used in PCR. Repertoires were generated with immunoSEQ multiplex PCR, while TCRdb's copy carries only in-frame clones and drops some. The table has 65,000 to 90,000 clones, about 81% seen once. This chain uses TRBV9 with TRBJ2-3; 10 nucleotides match TRBD2. The material sequenced was PBMCs. The receptor was isolated from a man in his fifties or sixties in good health and CMV-seronegative. The CDR3 reads CASSRAGGAQVTQYF. The CDR3 coding sequence is TGTGCCAGCAGCCGAGCGGGGGGGGCTCAAGTTACGCAGTATTTT.